This TCR beta chain was sequenced during a study of blood T cell repertoires in COVID-19. Turning to the study itself: COVID-19 samples collected from the United States, Italy and Spain covered acute and convalescent phases. Nucleic acid was either cDNA or gDNA, and it came from T cells, B-cell-depleted T cells, or PBMCs.

Method: immunoSEQ multiplex PCR; TCRdb's copy keeps in-frame clones and lacks some. The data contain fewer than 75,000 clones, 80% to 90% of them singletons. The V segment lost 1 base and the J segment 4 bases; nucleotides outside the gene matches: 12. Germline V lookup: CDR1 MDHEN, CDR2 SYDVKM. The length of the CDR3 is 18 residues. The source material was peripheral blood. This chain links TRBV28 with TRBJ1-5, with 8 positions matching TRBD1. The TCR originated in a man aged 50-59 years with active COVID-19. The CDR3 coding sequence is TGTGCCAGCAGTTTATTTTCAGGGGGCCCCACGGGAAATCAGCCCCAGCATTTT. Protein product: CASSLFSGGPTGNQPQHF.